A selection of T cell receptor beta chains follows, all from one sample in a study of regulatory T cells in long-lasting Graves disease. One entry per CDR3 protein, called by TCRdb with MiXCR from the multiplex PCR reads. The repertoire consists of over 300,000 distinct CDR3 sequences, with around a sixth occurring once and the leading ten covering 22%. This sample comprised peripheral blood mononuclear cells (PBMCs), obtained at new diagnosis, from a patient treated with antithyroid drugs. These TCRs come from a female donor with Graves disease. CDR3s include the opening cysteine and the closing phenylalanine or tryptophan. D genes are given only for firm matches. A clone size is listed for some rows: how often the clone was seen (once, few, many), or a class if it is expanded.

clone_size d_call j_call v_call cdr3_nt cdr3_aa
- TRBD2 TRBJ2-1 TRBV28 TGTGCCAGCAGCCTTACTAGCGAGAGATGGAATGAGCAGTTCTTC CASSLTSERWNEQFF
many - TRBJ2-2 TRBV28 TGTGCCACCGCGGTGTACACCGGGGAGCTGTTTTTT CATAVYTGELFF
- TRBD1 TRBJ1-1 TRBV5-6 TGTGCCAGCAGGGACCGGGACAGGGGAAGCACTGAAGCTTTCTTT CASRDRDRGSTEAFF
many TRBD2 TRBJ2-7 TRBV30 TGTGCCTGGAACCGGGGGGGGGAGAGGACCTTGCACTTC CAWNRGGERTLHF
few - TRBJ2-1 TRBV4-1 TGCGCCAGCAGCCAAGATCCTACTAGAGGACAGTATATATACAATGAGCAGTTCTTC CASSQDPTRGQYIYNEQFF
- TRBD1 TRBJ2-5 TRBV5-1 TGCGCCAGCAGCTTGGTATTCTCCGCAACAGGGGGCAAAGAGACCCAGTACTTC CASSLVFSATGGKETQYF
many - TRBJ1-1 TRBV28 TGTGCCAGCAGCCTTGTCAGGCAATATGAAGCTTTCTTT CASSLVRQYEAFF
many TRBD2 TRBJ2-7 TRBV11-2 TGTGCCAGCAGCTTAGACCCAGCGGGAGCGCCCTACGAGCAGTACTTC CASSLDPAGAPYEQYF
many TRBD1 TRBJ1-1 TRBV27 TGTGCCAGCAGTTTATCAGGGGGCCTGGATTCGAACACTGAAGCTTTCTTT CASSLSGGLDSNTEAFF
few - TRBJ1-4 TRBV18 TGTGCCAGCTCACCACCGCCCAGGGCGGTTAATGAAAAACTGTTTTTT CASSPPPRAVNEKLFF
- - TRBJ2-2 TRBV9 TGTGCCAGCCAGGGGGGAACCGGGGAGCTGTTTTTT CASQGGTGELFF
many TRBD2 TRBJ2-1 TRBV12-3/TRBV12-4 TGTGCCAGCAGTTCGGGGACTAGCGGGAGGTTGTTGGATGAGCAGTTCTTC CASSSGTSGRLLDEQFF
many - TRBJ2-5 TRBV2 TGTGCCAGCAGGGGGACACTGTACCAAGAGACCCAGTACTTC CASRGTLYQETQYF
few - TRBJ2-5 TRBV20-1 TGCAGTGCTAGGGAGACCCAGAAAGCTCTAGTCCCAGAGACCCAGTACTTC CSARETQKALVPETQYF
many - TRBJ2-1 TRBV7-2 TGTGCCAGCAGCTTAAGAAAGGTGGGTTCGTACAATGAGCAGTTCTTC CASSLRKVGSYNEQFF
- - TRBJ2-7 TRBV5-1 TGCGCCACCGTCCGTCAGCGGCTGGGGGAGCAGTACTTC CATVRQRLGEQYF
many TRBD1 TRBJ2-3 TRBV12-3/TRBV12-4 TGTGCCAGCACCGTGTCACAGGGGGCAAGAACAGATACGCAGTATTTT CASTVSQGARTDTQYF
many - TRBJ1-2 TRBV7-2 TGTGCCAGCAGCCTTAGGTGGGGACTAGGCTACACCTTC CASSLRWGLGYTF
many - TRBJ2-1 TRBV18 TGTGCCAGCTCACCCCGGGTAGCGCCAGACAATGAGCAGTTCTTC CASSPRVAPDNEQFF
- TRBD1 TRBJ2-7 TRBV20-1 TGCAGTACACCGGGACAGGGTCGACACGAGCAGTACTTC CSTPGQGRHEQYF
many TRBD1 TRBJ2-5 TRBV7-8 TGTGCCAGCAGCGACAGGGGAGCAGAGACCCAGTACTTC CASSDRGAETQYF
many - TRBJ2-3 TRBV12-3/TRBV12-4 TGTGCCAGCAGTTTTAACAAAAATACGCAGTATTTT CASSFNKNTQYF
many - TRBJ1-5 TRBV7-9 TGTGCCAGCAGCTTAGGTCCCACCAACAGGGTAGTAGGCAATCAGCCCCAGCATTTT CASSLGPTNRVVGNQPQHF
few - TRBJ2-2 TRBV27 TGTGCCAGCCGTAACGGGGACCGGGAGCTGTTTTTT CASRNGDRELFF
many - TRBJ2-1 TRBV7-2 TGTGCCAGCAGCTTAGATGGGTGGGCTCCCCGCTCCTACAATGAGCAGTTCTTC CASSLDGWAPRSYNEQFF
- TRBD1 TRBJ1-2 TRBV6-1 TGTGCCACCGACTGGGGAGGGGGCGGCGGCTACACCTTC CATDWGGGGGYTF
few TRBD1 TRBJ1-5 TRBV18 TGTGCCAGCTCAATACAGGGGTCTAGCAATCAGCCCCAGCATTTT CASSIQGSSNQPQHF
many TRBD1 TRBJ1-4 TRBV5-1 TGCGCCAGCAGCGTACCGACCGGGACAGTAAATGAAAAACTGTTTTTT CASSVPTGTVNEKLFF
many TRBD1 TRBJ1-1 TRBV7-9 TGTGCCAGCAGCCTACGACAGGGGGCTTCGAACACTGAAGCTTTCTTT CASSLRQGASNTEAFF
- - TRBJ1-1 TRBV10-3 TGTGCCATCAGTGGATATAAACAGAACACTGAAGCTTTCTTT CAISGYKQNTEAFF
- - TRBJ2-1 TRBV9 TGTGCCAGCACCCCCCACCTCGGGGACAATGAGCAGTTCTTC CASTPHLGDNEQFF
many - TRBJ2-7 TRBV25-1 TGTGCCAGCAGTGACCCTACAGGGTCAGACGAGCAGTACTTC CASSDPTGSDEQYF
few - TRBJ2-1 TRBV12-3/TRBV12-4 TGTGCCAGCAGTTTACTGGGACGAAAGCAGTTCTTC CASSLLGRKQFF
- - TRBJ2-1 TRBV9 TGTGCCAGCAGCGCCTTAGCGGTCAGTACTGAGCAGTTCTTC CASSALAVSTEQFF
- - TRBJ2-5 TRBV6-1 TGTGCCAGCAGTCTAGGACTTCGTACGCAAGAGACCCAGTACTTC CASSLGLRTQETQYF
- - TRBJ2-1 TRBV19 TGTGCCAGTAGTAGGGACCAGGGACTGGGGGGAGATGAGCAGTTCTTC CASSRDQGLGGDEQFF
many - TRBJ1-2 TRBV7-9 TGTGCCAGCGGGACTAACTATGGCTACACCTTC CASGTNYGYTF
many TRBD1 TRBJ1-1 TRBV5-1 TGCGCCAGCAGCTTGGGGAGAGGGGGCGCGACTGAAGCTTTCTTT CASSLGRGGATEAFF
- - TRBJ1-5 TRBV4-3 TGCGCCAGCAGCCAAGAATGGTCGGGGAACAAACAGCATTTT CASSQEWSGNKQHF